These 4 T cell receptor beta chains share one sample of origin, sequenced in a study of graft-versus-host responses after intestinal transplantation. TCRdb's copy holds only in-frame clones and misses some; the assay was immunoSEQ multiplex PCR. This sample yields about 98,000 clones, of which roughly 86% are seen a single time; almost 1.5% belongs to the top ten. The sample in question was PBMCs, obtained 255 days after intestinal transplant. The receptors shown here come from a human patient who received an intestinal transplant, so some T cells may come from the graft donor.

This rearrangement joins TRBV6-1 to TRBJ1-6, with 7 bases that match TRBD1. Germline CDR1 is MNHNS and CDR2 is SASEGT. With V trimmed by 6 bases and J by 8 bases, 10 bases remained unmatched. The CDR3 contains 15 residues. The CDR3 nucleotides read TGTGCCAGCAGACCCGACAGGGAAGGACATTCACCCCTCCACTTT. Residues: CASRPDREGHSPLHF.

J is TRBJ2-1 and V is TRBV27, with D hard to call. CDR3 size: 14 residues. Trimming took off 10 bases at V and 4 bases at J, with 17 bases between the two ends. CDR1 MNHEY and CDR2 SMNVEV come from the germline V gene (reference sequence). CDR3 sequence: CATKRITVYNEQFF. In nucleotides, the CDR3 is TGTGCCACCAAACGCATTACAGTTTACAATGAGCAGTTCTTC.

The rearrangement joins TRBV5-4 to TRBJ1-2; D gene unclear. CDR3 length: 13 amino acids. Looked up from germline, CDR1 is SGHNT and CDR2 is YYREEE (reference sequence). V shed 3 bases and J shed 4 bases, with 10 bases lying between them. As DNA, the CDR3 is TGTGCCAGCAGCTCTTGGGTCCGCTATGGCTACACCTTC. Protein: CASSSWVRYGYTF.

The chain carries TRBV9 and TRBJ2-5; 7 nucleotides match TRBD1. There are 15 residues in the CDR3. Trimming at V came to 1 base and at J to 5 bases, leaving 8 bases not matched to a gene. Germline V gene sequence: CDR1 SGDLS, CDR2 YYNGEE. The CDR3 spells CASSVTGTVRETQYF. The CDR3 DNA reads TGTGCCAGCAGCGTAACCGGGACAGTCCGGGAGACCCAGTACTTC.